This T cell receptor (beta chain) was profiled in a study of graft-versus-host responses after intestinal transplantation. Note on this clone: Its antigen remains unknown.

The repertoire was sequenced with immunoSEQ multiplex PCR; TCRdb's copy has only in-frame clones and lacks some. The sample includes about 85,000 clones, 80% to 95% of them seen just once. The CDR3 has 11 residues. Germline loops: CDR1 SGHDT, CDR2 YYEEEE. V lost 3 bases and J 6 bases, leaving 4 bases between the germline ends. The sample here was unstimulated CD8+ T cells sorted from spleen or lymph node cells, taken before transplant. The receptor was isolated from a human donor who was the organ donor for an intestinal transplant. The rearrangement links TRBV5-6 to TRBJ2-1, with no clear D. The CDR3 region is CASSYVNEQFF. CDR3 DNA: TGTGCCAGCAGCTACGTCAATGAGCAGTTCTTC.